The clone carrying this T cell receptor (beta chain) appeared once. Original data processing: Amplification of reference gene primers was used by the study to estimate nucleated cell counts. The repertoire was sequenced with immunoSEQ multiplex PCR; TCRdb's copy has only in-frame clones and lacks some. V and J calls and clone size are as listed in that table; D and trimming were resolved from the DNA. The top ten hold over 12% of the sample, which has roughly 150,000 clones, roughly 82% seen once. The sample belongs to a study of blood T cell repertoires in COVID-19. Looking at the study overall: Material from acute and convalescent COVID-19 was sourced from the United States, Italy and Spain. The cDNA or gDNA used as material had been derived from T cells, B-cell-depleted T cells, or PBMCs.

Between the trimmed V and J ends, which lost 5 bases and 5 bases, there was a span of 15 bases. In germline, CDR1 is SNHLY, CDR2 FYNNEI. The CDR3 is made up of 14 amino acids. The chain couples TRBV2 to TRBJ1-2; D is unresolved. The sequenced sample consisted of peripheral blood. The TCR originated in a human donor with acute or convalescent COVID-19. The donor label of this sample is uncertain. The CDR3 sequence: CASSLTQVKYGYTF. The CDR3 DNA is TGTGCCAGCAGTTTGACGCAGGTGAAGTATGGCTACACCTTC.